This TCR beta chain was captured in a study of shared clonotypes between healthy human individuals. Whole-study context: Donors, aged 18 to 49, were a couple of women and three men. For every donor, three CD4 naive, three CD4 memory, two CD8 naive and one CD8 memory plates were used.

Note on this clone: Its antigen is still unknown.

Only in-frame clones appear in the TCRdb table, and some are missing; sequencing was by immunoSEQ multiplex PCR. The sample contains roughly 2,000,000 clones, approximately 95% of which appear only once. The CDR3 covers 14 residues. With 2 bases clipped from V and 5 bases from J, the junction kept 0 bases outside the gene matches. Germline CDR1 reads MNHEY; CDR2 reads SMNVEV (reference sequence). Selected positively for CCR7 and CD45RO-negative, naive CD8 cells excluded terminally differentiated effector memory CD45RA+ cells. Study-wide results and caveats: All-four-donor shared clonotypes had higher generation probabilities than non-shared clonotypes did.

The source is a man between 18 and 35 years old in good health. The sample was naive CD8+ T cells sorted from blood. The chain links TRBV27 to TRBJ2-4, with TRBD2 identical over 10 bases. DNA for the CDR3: TGTGCCAGCAGTTTAGGACTAGCGGAAAACATTCAGTACTTC. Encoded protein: CASSLGLAENIQYF.